This entry lists 18 T cell receptor beta chains sequenced from one sample in a study of cytomegalovirus exposure and HLA in healthy donors. The PCR made use of 60 Vbeta and 13 Jbeta primers. Method: immunoSEQ multiplex PCR; TCRdb's copy keeps in-frame clones and lacks some. The sample yields about 160,000 clones, around four fifths seen once. Sequencing was carried out using PBMCs. The receptors shown here come from a man in his late teens or twenties in good health and CMV-seropositive.

The genes are TRBV7-2 and TRBJ1-3; unclear D gene. The CDR3 loop spans 16 amino acids. Between the trimmed V and J ends, which lost 5 bases and 0 bases, there was a span of 14 bases. CDR1 SGHTA and CDR2 FQGNSA come from the germline V gene. CDR3 sequence (DNA): TGTGCCAGCAGCCTAAATCCCATCAACTCTGGAAACACCATATATTTT. Amino acid sequence: CASSLNPINSGNTIYF.

The rearrangement links TRBV30 to TRBJ2-7; the match to TRBD1 covers 7 bases. CDR3 size: 14 residues. The germline V gene has CDR1 GTSNPN and CDR2 SVGIG (reference sequence). J gave up 6 bases and V 1 base, and 9 bases lay outside the gene matches. The CDR3 spells CAWSDGTAASEQYF. The CDR3 bases are TGTGCCTGGAGTGACGGGACAGCTGCGAGCGAGCAGTACTTC.

The rearrangement links TRBV30 to TRBJ2-1, with D perhaps matching TRBD2 (5 bases). The V end was cut by 5 bases, the J end by 5 bases, with 19 bases between. Germline V CDR1 and CDR2: GTSNPN, SVGIG (reference sequence). The length of the CDR3 is 15 residues. CDR3 sequence: CAWDTGVGYNNEQFF. Here the CDR3 DNA reads TGTGCCTGGGATACCGGGGTCGGATACAACAATGAGCAGTTCTTC.

The rearrangement links TRBV29-1 to TRBJ2-7, with TRBD2 as a possible D gene (6 bases). In germline, CDR1 is SQVTM, CDR2 ANQGSEA. There are 14 residues in the CDR3. V lost 7 bases and J 3 bases, leaving 19 bases between the germline ends. CDR3 nucleotides: TGCAGCGCCGCTGGCGGGACGAAAGGCTACGAGCAGTACTTC. Translated: CSAAGGTKGYEQYF.

This sequence joins TRBV27 and TRBJ1-5, with 7 bases lining up with TRBD1. The CDR3 sequence is 15 residues long. CDR1 and CDR2 (germline): MNHEY, SMNVEV (reference sequence). V was pared by 5 bases and J by 7 bases, with 11 bases of the junction left unmatched. This chain's CDR3 is CASSINTGVGQPQHF. CDR3 sequence (DNA): TGTGCCAGCAGTATAAACACAGGGGTCGGGCAGCCCCAGCATTTT.

This clone was detected only a few times. The chain carries TRBV18 and TRBJ1-1; no reliable D call. CDR1 is KGHSH and CDR2 is LQKENI in the germline V gene. This CDR3 has 14 residues. Deletions cut 0 bases from V and 8 bases from J, with 13 bases between. The CDR3 loop reads CASSPPVGAYEAFF. CDR3 DNA sequence: TGTGCCAGCTCACCACCGGTCGGAGCGTACGAAGCTTTCTTT. The variable domain in full, completed from reference TRBV18 and TRBJ1-1, reads NAGVMQNPRHLVRRRGQEARLRCSPMKGHSHVYWYRQLPEEGLKFMVYLQKENIIDESGMPKERFSAEFPKEGPSILRIQQVVRGDSAAYFCASSPPVGAYEAFFGQGTRLTVV.

The DNA for the CDR3 is TGCAGTGCTAAACCAGATTATGGCTACACCTTC. It translates to CSAKPDYGYTF. The genes are TRBV20-1 and TRBJ1-2; D is unresolved. This CDR3 is built from 11 residues. The germline CDR1 and CDR2 sequences are DFQATT and SNEGSKA (reference sequence). Trimming removed 4 bases from V and 5 bases from J, with 8 bases in between.

The chain combines TRBV7-3 with TRBJ2-5, with D tentatively TRBD1 (6 bases). CDR1 is SGHTA and CDR2 is FQGTGA in the germline V gene. The V end lost 2 bases, the J end lost 3 bases, and 19 bases lay between the germline ends. CDR3 length: 17 amino acids. The CDR3 region is CASSLGQISKGEETQYF. The CDR3 bases are TGTGCCAGCAGCTTAGGTCAAATATCAAAGGGGGAAGAGACCCAGTACTTC.

The chain has TRBV20-1 and TRBJ2-5; no reliable D call. CDR3 size: 11 residues. V was trimmed by 3 bases and J by 5 bases, leaving 7 bases between them. Germline assignment: CDR1 DFQATT and CDR2 SNEGSKA (reference sequence). CDR3 DNA sequence: TGCAGTGCTAGGGCCGGGGAGACCCAGTACTTC. Translating it yields CSARAGETQYF.

The rearrangement uses TRBV11-2 and TRBJ2-5, with TRBD2 identical over 8 bases. The J call is in doubt because the DNA end fits TRBJ2-7 better. Germline CDR1 is SGHAT and CDR2 is FQNNGV. This CDR3 spans 12 amino acids. CDR3: CASSPAGAEQYF. In DNA, the CDR3 is TGTGCCAGCAGCCCAGCGGGGGCCGAGCAGTACTTC.

This clone has a handful of counts. The chain combines TRBV11-2 with TRBJ2-1; possible D gene TRBD2, 6 bases. This CDR3 is built from 13 residues. Between the trimmed V and J ends, which lost 6 bases and 1 base, there was a span of 7 bases. The V gene's germline CDR1 is SGHAT and CDR2 FQNNGV. As DNA, the CDR3 is TGTGCCAGCAGGACTAGTTCCTACAATGAGCAGTTCTTC. The encoded protein is CASRTSSYNEQFF.

This chain uses TRBV6-1 with TRBJ2-3, with TRBD1 as a possible D gene (5 bases). Trimming removed 5 bases from V and 10 bases from J, with 10 bases in between. Germline V gene data show CDR1 as MNHNS and CDR2 as SASEGT. The CDR3 totals 11 residues. The CDR3 region is CASSLQAPQYF. As DNA, the CDR3 is TGTGCCAGCAGTCTACAGGCCCCGCAGTATTTT.

V is TRBV6-5 and J is TRBJ2-7; 9 nucleotides align to TRBD1. CDR3 size: 13 residues. V shed 6 bases, J shed 0 bases, and the junction held 0 bases outside the gene matches. Per the germline V gene, CDR1 is MNHEY and CDR2 is SVGAGI. For the CDR3, the DNA is TGTGCCAGCAGGACAGGGGGCTCCTACGAGCAGTACTTC. It is translated as CASRTGGSYEQYF.

V and J are TRBV6-5 and TRBJ1-1; D remains unclear. The CDR3 contains 13 residues. The germline V and J ends were trimmed by 5 bases and 1 base, with 8 bases remaining between them. CDR1 and CDR2 from the germline V gene are MNHEY and SVGAGI. For the CDR3, the DNA is TGTGCCAGCAGTACCCCAGGGAACACTGAAGCTTTCTTT. This gives the protein CASSTPGNTEAFF.

The CDR3 region has the DNA TGCGCCAGCAGCTTGGACCCACGGGGGAAGGATGGAAACACCATATATTTT. Encoded protein: CASSLDPRGKDGNTIYF. V gene TRBV5-1 combines with J gene TRBJ1-3; a weak D match, TRBD1 (5 bases). CDR3 length: 17 residues. In germline, CDR1 is SGHRS, CDR2 YFSETQ. V was trimmed by 0 bases and J by 3 bases, leaving 16 bases between them.

The chain uses TRBV5-4 and TRBJ1-4; no reliable D call. Deletions cut 5 bases from V and 12 bases from J, with 14 bases between. The CDR3 consists of 12 residues. Germline CDR1 is SGHNT and CDR2 is YYREEE (reference sequence). CDR3 bases: TGTGCCAGCAGTTATCTCGGGGATGAACTGTTTTTT. It codes for CASSYLGDELFF.

The V call is TRBV4-3, the J call TRBJ2-5; 11 bases align to TRBD2. V gave up 4 bases and J gave up 3 bases; unmatched junction bases: 4. This CDR3 region has 15 residues. Per germline, CDR1 LGHNA and CDR2 YSLEER. CDR3 DNA sequence: TGCGCCAGCAGCCGTTCGACTAGCGGGGAAGAGACCCAGTACTTC. This sequence encodes CASSRSTSGEETQYF.

The chain couples TRBV5-1 to TRBJ1-3, with D maybe TRBD1 (5 bases). The CDR3 loop spans 15 amino acids. The V end lost 0 bases, the J end lost 0 bases, and 7 bases lay between the germline ends. The germline CDR1 and CDR2 sequences are SGHRS and YFSETQ. The CDR3 loop reads CASSLGGNSGNTIYF. CDR3 sequence (DNA): TGCGCCAGCAGCTTGGGGGGCAACTCTGGAAACACCATATATTTT.